The TCR beta chain described here comes from a study of a mutant IDH1 vaccine in newly diagnosed glioma (dated by TCRdb to the early 2020s). With respect to the entire study: Vaccination was initiated 4-6 weeks after radiotherapy alone, or concurrently with temozolomide cycles in the chemotherapy-containing groups. Of the 25 to 40 treated patients, roughly 62% were male and 37.5% were female, and the mean age was roughly 40 years. Prior to enrollment, standard therapy consisting of radiotherapy alone, temozolomide alone, or radiochemotherapy with temozolomide had been administered to patients, with the combination being received by most patients. The week-35 safety follow-up took place at visit V12, and the week-47 end of study took place at visit V13. Six visits were used for peripheral blood collection: V03 (baseline), V05, V07, V10, V12 and V13. For exploratory analyses, around 26 treated patients had longitudinal TCRB deep sequencing done wherever samples were available. Points the paper makes about the study in general: Immune responses induced by the vaccine were seen in roughly 92% of patients across multiple MHC alleles. The authors stated that sample limitations prevented analyses of patient blood samples from being reproduced. No apparent relationship was observed between pseudoprogression and alterations in the top peripheral T cell clonotypes detected by TCRB sequencing. PBMC samples for TCRB deep sequencing were selected based on availability.

Library creation used the immunoSEQ multiplex PCR assay. Following the manufacturer's protocol, the hsTCRB Kit was used to amplify rearranged TCR beta chain sequences. An Illumina MiSeq was used to sequence the TCRB libraries. Per the authors' processing: Demultiplexing, trimming and gene mapping were performed with the kit vendor's proprietary platform. TCRdb took over this immuneACCESS table, retaining in-frame rearrangements with V and J assigned. Such tables are incomplete; in checked studies, under half of the missing clones stem from an unresolved V gene, and the remainder is unexplained. That table is the source of V, J and clone size, and D and trimming were worked out from the DNA. Across this sample there are some 60,000 clones, with roughly 90% seen only once. The ten top clones hold 1.6% of the sample. According to the study, the label for this sample's time point signals: week 35, safety follow-up. Each vaccine dose, consisting of 300 ug of a 20-mer mutant IDH1 peptide in Montanide, was administered subcutaneously with topical imiquimod. Patients received eight vaccinations in weeks 1, 3, 5, 7, 11, 15, 19 and 23, corresponding to visits V03 through V10. Newly diagnosed WHO grade 3 or 4 IDH1-mutant astrocytomas showing loss of nuclear ATRX were present in the donors. The samples were drawn from NOA16, a multicentre, single-arm, open-label phase I trial in Germany that tested a mutant IDH1 peptide vaccine in humans for the first time. Genomic DNA for TCRB sequencing was extracted from EDTA blood using the DNeasy Blood and Tissue Kit.

About this clone itself: Its binding antigen is unknown. The record has no base qualities; no much larger clone is one base away.

Cut back by 0 bases and 5 bases, the V and J ends lie 17 bases apart. As encoded in the germline V gene, CDR1 is SGHDT while CDR2 is YYEEEE. The CDR3 starts with the cysteine, ends with the phenylalanine, and has 16 residues. The DNA shown is the 48-base CDR3, in frame from base 1. This specimen consisted of PBMCs, obtained from a glioma patient whose treatment included an IDH1 peptide vaccine. This clonotype originated in a man aged 40-50 years with glioma. This chain is built from TRBV5-6 and TRBJ1-1; a confident D gene designation cannot be given. The CDR3 region: CASSLVEQSTGTEAFF. The DNA sequence is TGTGCCAGCAGCTTGGTGGAGCAATCGACGGGGACTGAAGCTTTCTTT.